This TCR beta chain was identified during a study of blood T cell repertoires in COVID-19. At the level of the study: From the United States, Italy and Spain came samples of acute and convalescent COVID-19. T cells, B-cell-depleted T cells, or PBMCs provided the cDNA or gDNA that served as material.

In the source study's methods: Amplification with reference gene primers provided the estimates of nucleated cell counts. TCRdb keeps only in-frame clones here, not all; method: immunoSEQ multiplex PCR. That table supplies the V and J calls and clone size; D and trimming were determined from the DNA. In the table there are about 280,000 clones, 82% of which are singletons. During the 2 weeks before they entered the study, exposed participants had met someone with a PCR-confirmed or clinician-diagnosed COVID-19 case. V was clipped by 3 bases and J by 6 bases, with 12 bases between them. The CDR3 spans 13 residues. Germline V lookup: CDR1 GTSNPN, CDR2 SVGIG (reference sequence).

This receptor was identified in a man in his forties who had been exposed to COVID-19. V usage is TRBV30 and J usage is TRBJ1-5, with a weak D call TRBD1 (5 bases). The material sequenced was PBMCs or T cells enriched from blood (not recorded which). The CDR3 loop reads CAWREQAGQPQHF. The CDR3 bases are TGTGCCTGGAGGGAACAGGCAGGTCAGCCCCAGCATTTT. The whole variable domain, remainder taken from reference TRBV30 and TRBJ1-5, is SQTIHQWPATLVQPVGSPLSLECTVEGTSNPNLYWYRQAAGRGLQLLFYSVGIGQISSEVPQNLSASRPQDRQFILSSKKLLLSDSGFYLCAWREQAGQPQHFGDGTRLSIL.